These 5 T cell receptor beta chains originate from one sample sequenced in a study of technical replicates of blood from a handful of donors. Generated by immunoSEQ multiplex PCR, the TCRdb table keeps only in-frame clones and is missing some. The table includes over 85,000 clones, approximately 96% detected once. Sequenced material: T cells isolated from PBMCs. The receptor source for this set is a human donor in good health.

The J gene is TRBJ1-1, the V gene TRBV7-9; no firm D call. Trimming removed 3 bases from V and 2 bases from J, with 7 bases in between. The CDR3 loop spans 13 amino acids. Germline loops: CDR1 SEHNR, CDR2 FQNEAQ (reference sequence). The CDR3 nucleotides are TGTGCCAGCAGCTTCCGGAGAAACACTGAAGCTTTCTTT. Translation gives CASSFRRNTEAFF.

The chain uses TRBV7-2 and TRBJ2-1; TRBD2 might be the D (6 bases). In germline, CDR1 is SGHTA, CDR2 FQGNSA. The V end lost 2 bases, the J end lost 3 bases, and 11 bases lay between the germline ends. The CDR3 runs to 15 residues. CDR3 DNA sequence: TGTGCCAGCAGCTTAATGGGGGAGGTCTACAATGAGCAGTTCTTC. Residues: CASSLMGEVYNEQFF.

This chain joins TRBV18 and TRBJ2-7; 10 bases fit TRBD1. The length of the CDR3 is 15 residues. With 3 bases clipped from V and 5 bases from J, the junction kept 7 bases outside the gene matches. Per the germline V gene, CDR1 is KGHSH and CDR2 is LQKENI. CDR3 coding DNA: TGTGCCAGCTCACCTCCGGGACAGGGGTTTCACGAGCAGTACTTC. Its translation: CASSPPGQGFHEQYF.

The J gene is TRBJ2-7, the V gene TRBV6-6; D is possibly TRBD1 (5 bases). This CDR3 has 13 residues. Trimming stripped 2 bases from V and 4 bases from J, with 9 bases between. Germline lookup yields CDR1 MNHNY and CDR2 SVGAGI (reference sequence). CDR3 DNA: TGTGCCAGCAGTTACGGGGCAAGTTACGAGCAGTACTTC. Translating gives CASSYGASYEQYF.

J is TRBJ1-1 and V is TRBV28, with 9 bases that match TRBD1. Germline values: CDR1 MDHEN, CDR2 SYDVKM. V gave up 11 bases and J gave up 0 bases; unmatched junction bases: 13. This CDR3 is 16 amino acids long. The CDR3: CAGRPGTGPMNTEAFF. The CDR3 DNA reads as TGTGCCGGTCGCCCCGGGACAGGGCCTATGAACACTGAAGCTTTCTTT.